The 27 T cell receptor beta chains reported below all come from one sample, sequenced in a study of blood T cells in healthy people across ages. The second PCR ran about 6 to 12 cycles with a sample-barcoded 5' primer and J-beta primers. TCRdb re-derived calls from the 5' RACE reads in MiXCR, one entry per CDR3 protein. This sample has about 720,000 distinct CDR3 sequences, with about 20% found just once. The source material was blood. The receptors were gathered from a man between 70 and 80 years old in good health.

V is TRBV12-3 or TRBV12-4 and J is TRBJ2-3; perhaps TRBD2 as D (6 bases). Between the trimmed V and J ends, which lost 7 bases and 2 bases, there was a span of 16 bases. The CDR3 runs 15 residues. CDR3 loop: CASTPGTRDTDTQYF. The DNA for the CDR3 is TGTGCCAGCACCCCCGGGACTCGTGACACAGATACGCAGTATTTT.

This clonotype was observed a handful of times. Here the CDR3 omits its conserved ending phenylalanine or tryptophan, so a read error is the likely source. The chain joins TRBV29-1 to TRBJ1-5; a weak D match, TRBD1 (6 bases). The CDR3 is 13 amino acids. Germline CDR1 is SQVTM and CDR2 is ANQGSEA. V was pared by 6 bases and J by 6 bases, with 15 bases between. CDR3 in amino acids: CSVGGGAGQPQHL. DNA of the CDR3: TGCAGCGTCGGCGGGGGGGCTGGTCAGCCCCAGCATCTT.

This chain uses TRBV29-1 with TRBJ2-7, with TRBD2 matching over 12 bases. The CDR3 runs to 13 residues. Unmatched junction bases numbered 5, after V lost 7 bases and J lost 4 bases. In germline, CDR1 is SQVTM, CDR2 ANQGSEA. The CDR3 DNA sequence: TGCAGCGATAGACTAGCGGGGGTGTACGAGCAGTACTTC. Protein: CSDRLAGVYEQYF.

The chain has TRBV12-3 or TRBV12-4 and TRBJ2-5; D is uncertain. CDR3 size: 13 residues. Trimming removed 7 bases from V and 5 bases from J, with 14 bases in between. Here the CDR3 reads CASTSRIRETQYF. The CDR3 region has the DNA TGTGCCAGCACCTCGAGGATCCGGGAGACCCAGTACTTC.

The CDR3 here is CASSFGDIYEQYF. The DNA of the CDR3 is TGTGCCAGCAGTTTTGGCGACATCTACGAGCAGTACTTC. This chain links TRBV12-3 or TRBV12-4 with TRBJ2-7; the D is unclear. Trimming cost V 3 bases and J 3 bases, with 9 bases left between them. The CDR3 extends over 13 amino acids.

This chain joins TRBV7-9 and TRBJ2-7, with 8 nucleotides matching TRBD1. Unmatched junction bases numbered 6, after V lost 5 bases and J lost 6 bases. Germline CDR1 SEHNR, CDR2 FQNEAQ (reference sequence). This CDR3 comprises 13 residues. The CDR3 DNA follows: TGTGCCAGCAGCGACGAGACAGGGGCCGAGCAGTACTTC. It is translated as CASSDETGAEQYF.

Turning to this clonotype: The germline gene is not matched at one end of the junction; a read error may be the cause. J is TRBJ2-3 and V is TRBV5-1, with D tentatively TRBD1 (5 bases). Germline CDR1 is SGHRS and CDR2 is YFSETQ. The CDR3 spans 15 residues. The CDR3 DNA follows: TGCGCCAGCAGCTTGTCAGGGCTCAGCACAGAAACGCAGTATTTT. This translates into CASSLSGLSTETQYF.

This clonotype occurred a few times. This chain connects TRBV5-1 to TRBJ2-3; D tentatively reads TRBD1 or TRBD2 (5 bases each). CDR3 size: 16 residues. Germline CDR1 is SGHRS and CDR2 is YFSETQ. Trimming took 2 bases from V and 10 from J, leaving 23 bases between them. Here the CDR3 reads CASSFVFMGRTAPQYF. CDR3 nucleotides: TGCGCCAGCAGCTTCGTCTTTATGGGACGGACCGCGCCGCAGTATTTT.

The J gene is TRBJ1-4, the V gene TRBV20-1; tentative D call: TRBD1 (5 bases). This CDR3 comprises 12 residues. Looked up from germline, CDR1 is DFQATT and CDR2 is SNEGSKA (reference sequence). V was shortened by 5 bases and J by 7 bases, with 11 bases between the two germline ends. CDR3 sequence (DNA): TGCAGTGCTCCTGGGACCAGTGAAAAACTGTTTTTT. Translating it yields CSAPGTSEKLFF.

V is TRBV29-1 and J is TRBJ2-3, with 9 bases identical to TRBD1. V was clipped by 4 bases and J by 4 bases; unmatched bases: 6. Germline CDR1 is SQVTM and CDR2 is ANQGSEA. This CDR3 has 14 residues. CDR3 nucleotides: TGCAGCGTTGGGGACAGGGAAGGTGCAGATACGCAGTATTTT. Translated, it gives CSVGDREGADTQYF.

The chain employs TRBV6-5 and TRBJ1-2; TRBD1 might be the D (5 bases). The ends were cut back, 3 bases at V and 5 bases at J, with 16 bases in the middle. The CDR3 length is 15 residues. CDR1 and CDR2 (germline): MNHEY, SVGAGI. As DNA, the CDR3 is TGTGCCAGCAGTTATATAGCAGGGATACAATATGGCTACACCTTC. This codes for CASSYIAGIQYGYTF.

V usage is TRBV7-9 and J usage is TRBJ2-2; TRBD1 might be the D (5 bases). This CDR3 has 16 residues. The V gene's germline CDR1 is SEHNR and CDR2 FQNEAQ (reference sequence). The V end lost 5 bases, the J end lost 1 base, and 14 bases lay between the germline ends. CDR3 sequence (DNA): TGTGCCAGCAGCCACCCCAGACAGATGAACACCGGGGAGCTGTTTTTT. This translates into CASSHPRQMNTGELFF.

The sample holds many counts of this clonotype. The chain is built from TRBV28 and TRBJ2-2; D ambiguous. Germline loops: CDR1 MDHEN, CDR2 SYDVKM. V lost 5 bases and J lost 7, with 5 bases in between. The CDR3 has 11 amino acids. CDR3 amino acids: CASSIYGELFF. CDR3 sequence (DNA): TGTGCCAGCAGTATCTACGGGGAGCTGTTTTTT.

This clonotype was observed a handful of times. The chain employs TRBV20-1 and TRBJ2-3, with TRBD2 matching 12 bases. Germline trimming cut 2 bases from V and 2 bases from J; bases unmatched to any gene: 2. CDR3 length equals 15 residues. Germline assignment: CDR1 DFQATT and CDR2 SNEGSKA (reference sequence). The CDR3 sequence is CSARTSGGYTDTQYF. The CDR3 DNA reads as TGCAGTGCTAGAACTAGCGGGGGGTACACAGATACGCAGTATTTT.

The chain is built from TRBV15 and TRBJ2-4, with D perhaps matching TRBD1 (7 bases). The CDR3 spans 15 residues. Germline V gives CDR1 LNHNV, CDR2 YYDKDF (reference sequence). V gave up 3 bases and J gave up 5 bases, with 14 bases separating them. The CDR3 is CATSRGGQEQNIQYF. For the CDR3, the DNA is TGTGCCACCAGCAGGGGAGGACAGGAACAAAACATTCAGTACTTC.

This clonotype was observed many times. CDR3 region: CASFTGTSNSPLHF. The CDR3 nucleotides are TGTGCCAGCTTCACCGGGACATCTAATTCACCCCTCCACTTT. The rearrangement links TRBV7-2 to TRBJ1-6, with D tentatively TRBD1 (6 bases). Germline V CDR1 and CDR2: SGHTA, FQGNSA. Trimming took 8 bases from V and 6 from J, leaving 14 bases between them. CDR3 size: 14 residues.

The V call is TRBV7-8, the J call TRBJ2-3, with TRBD2 identical over 7 bases. Germline V lookup: CDR1 SGHVS, CDR2 FQNEAQ. The CDR3 consists of 17 residues. V was pared by 10 bases and J by 6 bases, with 22 bases of the junction left unmatched. This CDR3 is CATADSGGSVVRDTQYF. CDR3 DNA sequence: TGTGCCACCGCCGACAGTGGCGGGAGCGTAGTACGGGATACGCAGTATTTT.

This rearrangement joins TRBV27 to TRBJ2-7, with D tentatively TRBD1 or TRBD2 (6 bases each). The CDR3 totals 13 residues. V was clipped by 5 bases and J by 6 bases, with 14 bases between them. Germline-derived CDR1 and CDR2 are MNHEY and SMNVEV (reference sequence). CDR3 sequence reads: CASSRPPGAEQYF. The CDR3 nucleotides read TGTGCCAGCAGTCGACCCCCGGGGGCCGAGCAGTACTTC.

This clonotype came up a few times. The chain is built from TRBV18 and TRBJ2-1; no firm D call. The CDR3 is made up of 14 amino acids. CDR1 is KGHSH, CDR2 LQKENI, per germline. The V end was cut by 3 bases, the J end by 4 bases, with 10 bases between. This CDR3 is CASSPGFGYNEQFF. In DNA form, the CDR3 reads TGTGCCAGCTCACCGGGATTTGGGTACAATGAGCAGTTCTTC.

V usage is TRBV3-1 and J usage is TRBJ2-5, with 7 bases aligning to TRBD2. The germline CDR1 and CDR2 sequences are LGHDT and YNNKEL (reference sequence). The V segment lost 4 bases and the J segment 7 bases; nucleotides outside the gene matches: 24. The CDR3 is made up of 19 amino acids. As DNA, the CDR3 is TGTGCCAGCAGCCCCCAGAAAGGGGCCGGGACTACCGACTACGTGACCCAGTACTTC. This gives the protein CASSPQKGAGTTDYVTQYF.

This clonotype appeared a few times. The V and J genes are TRBV10-3 and TRBJ2-3; 11 positions match TRBD2. This CDR3 region has 16 residues. Germline V CDR1 and CDR2: ENHRY, SYGVKD. J gave up 5 bases and V 6 bases, and 10 bases lay outside the gene matches. The CDR3: CAIRPGTSGRVDTQYF. CDR3 coding DNA: TGTGCCATCAGGCCCGGGACTAGCGGTCGAGTAGATACGCAGTATTTT.

V and J are TRBV5-1 and TRBJ2-3; D possibly uses TRBD1 or TRBD2 (6 bases each). CDR1 and CDR2 from the germline V gene are SGHRS and YFSETQ. This CDR3 comprises 15 residues. Trimming took off 1 base at V and 2 bases at J, with 11 bases between the two ends. The CDR3 reads CASSLYGGFTDTQYF. In DNA form, the CDR3 reads TGCGCCAGCAGCTTGTACGGGGGCTTCACAGATACGCAGTATTTT.

This chain links TRBV5-1 with TRBJ1-1, with D perhaps TRBD1 (5 bases). The CDR3 has 17 residues. Germline V lookup: CDR1 SGHRS, CDR2 YFSETQ. V lost 1 base and J 0 bases, leaving 16 bases between the germline ends. This CDR3 is CASSLSPSGSMNTEAFF. The CDR3 bases are TGCGCCAGCAGCTTGTCACCGTCAGGGAGTATGAACACTGAAGCTTTCTTT.

The J gene is TRBJ1-1, the V gene TRBV5-1; D call uncertain. Trimming stripped 0 bases from V and 3 bases from J, with 9 bases between. Germline CDR1 SGHRS, CDR2 YFSETQ. The length of the CDR3 is 14 residues. CDR3: CASSLGARDTEAFF. The CDR3 DNA reads as TGCGCCAGCAGCTTGGGGGCGAGAGACACTGAAGCTTTCTTT.

This clonotype has just a few counts. The rearrangement joins TRBV2 to TRBJ1-2; D gene ambiguous. The CDR3 loop spans 14 amino acids. The germline V and J ends were trimmed by 8 bases and 3 bases, with 16 bases remaining between them. Germline V gene data show CDR1 as SNHLY and CDR2 as FYNNEI. The CDR3 region is CASRTTCHDYGYTF. The CDR3 nucleotides read TGTGCCAGCCGAACGACATGCCACGACTATGGCTACACCTTC. Together with reference TRBV2 and TRBJ1-2, the CDR3 gives the full variable domain: EPEVTQTPSHQVTQMGQEVILRCVPISNHLYFYWYRQILGQKVEFLVSFYNNEISEKSEIFDDQFSVERPDGSNFTLKIRSTKLEDSAMYFCASRTTCHDYGYTFGSGTRLTVV.

The V and J genes are TRBV7-9 and TRBJ2-5, with D hard to call. The end of the DNA aligns better with TRBJ2-1, so the J call may be wrong. The CDR3 is made up of 12 amino acids. Germline lookup yields CDR1 SEHNR and CDR2 FQNEAQ (reference sequence). The CDR3 loop reads CASSFGGDEQFF. CDR3 DNA sequence: TGTGCCAGCAGCTTTGGTGGCGATGAGCAGTTCTTC.

Only a few counts were recorded for this clonotype. This rearrangement joins TRBV3-1 to TRBJ2-1, with D perhaps TRBD2 (6 bases). Germline assignment: CDR1 LGHDT and CDR2 YNNKEL (reference sequence). The length of the CDR3 is 16 residues. With 0 bases removed from V and 3 bases from J, the gap between germline ends came to 12 bases. CDR3 nucleotides: TGTGCCAGCAGCCAAGACGGTAGCGGAAGCTACAATGAGCAGTTCTTC. It translates to CASSQDGSGSYNEQFF.